This TCR beta chain was observed in a study of cytomegalovirus exposure and HLA in healthy donors. Points from the study as a whole: The investigators catalogued 150 to 200 TCR beta chains as cytomegalovirus-associated. The authors assumed roughly uniform sequencing depth across donors for presence/absence analyses.

V dropped 6 bases and J dropped 9; count of bases not matched to a gene: 4. The CDR3 length is 12 residues. Germline CDR1 and CDR2: ENHRY and SYGVKD. PCR involved 60 Vbeta and 13 Jbeta primers. In the original processing: It was a later analysis that counted 83 million or so unique TCR beta chains, of which 9.5 million to 14 million were shared. Repertoires were generated with immunoSEQ multiplex PCR, while TCRdb's copy carries only in-frame clones and drops some. That table supplies the V and J calls and clone size; D and trimming were determined from the DNA. The data contain about 130,000 clones, around 70% of them seen just once; the ten biggest clones take up less than 4%. Healthy bone marrow donors made up the donor group. With respect to this clone: Its specificity is not known.

The sequenced sample consisted of PBMCs. The rearrangement joins TRBV10-3 to TRBJ2-1, with 8 bases lining up with TRBD1. The clonotype was recovered from a man younger than 45 in good health and CMV-seronegative. Here the CDR3 reads CAIREDRVEQFF. The CDR3 bases are TGTGCCATCAGAGAGGACAGGGTTGAGCAGTTCTTC.